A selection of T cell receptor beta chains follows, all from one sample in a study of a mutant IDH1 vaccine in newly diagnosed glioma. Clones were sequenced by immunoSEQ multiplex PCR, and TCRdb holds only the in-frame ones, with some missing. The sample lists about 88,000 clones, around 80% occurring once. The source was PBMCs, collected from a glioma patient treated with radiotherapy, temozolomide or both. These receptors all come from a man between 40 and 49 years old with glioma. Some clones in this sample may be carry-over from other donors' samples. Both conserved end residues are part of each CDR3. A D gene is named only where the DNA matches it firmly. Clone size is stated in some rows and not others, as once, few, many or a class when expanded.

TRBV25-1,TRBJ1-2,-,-,TGTGCCACCCGGGGGGAAGGAGGCTACACCTTC,CATRGEGGYTF
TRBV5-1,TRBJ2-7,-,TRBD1,TGCGCCAGCAGGGACCGGGACAGGCTCCACGAGCAGTACTTC,CASRDRDRLHEQYF
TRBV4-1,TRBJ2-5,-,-,TGCGCCAGCAGCCAATCAGGTGGGGGGGCCTTAGAGACCCAGTACTTC,CASSQSGGGALETQYF
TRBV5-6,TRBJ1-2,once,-,TGTGCCAGCAGCTTGTACTCAGGGATCAGCTATGGCTACACCTTC,CASSLYSGISYGYTF
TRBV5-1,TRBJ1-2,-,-,TGCGCCAGCAGCTTGGAAGGAGTCTATGGCTACACCTTC,CASSLEGVYGYTF
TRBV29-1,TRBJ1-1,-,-,TGCAGCGTTGAGGAGTTCATGAACACTGAAGCTTTCTTT,CSVEEFMNTEAFF
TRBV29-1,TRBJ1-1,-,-,TGCAGCGTGTTCGGCAGGGTGAAAACTGAAGCTTTCTTT,CSVFGRVKTEAFF
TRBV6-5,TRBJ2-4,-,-,TGTGCCAGCAGTTCAGGGGAGGCGGGCAAAAACATTCAGTACTTC,CASSSGEAGKNIQYF
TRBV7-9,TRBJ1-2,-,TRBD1,TGTGCCAGCAGCCGAGGGACAGGGACAGTCAGCACCTTC,CASSRGTGTVSTF
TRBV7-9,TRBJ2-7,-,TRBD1,TGTGCCAGCAGCTTGGACAGGGGGCCAAAGATCCACGAGCAGTACTTC,CASSLDRGPKIHEQYF
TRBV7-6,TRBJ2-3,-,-,TGTGCCAGCAGCTTAGCTGTACCCACCGCAGATACGCAGTATTTT,CASSLAVPTADTQYF
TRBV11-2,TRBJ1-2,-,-,TGTGCCAGCAGCCCCGTCCTTAACTATGGCTACACCTTC,CASSPVLNYGYTF
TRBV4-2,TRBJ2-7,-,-,TGTGCCAGCAGCCAAGAGAATACCTACGAGCAGTACTTC,CASSQENTYEQYF
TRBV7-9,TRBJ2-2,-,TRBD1,TGTGCCAGCAGCTCCCGACAGGGCACCGGGGAGCTGTTTTTT,CASSSRQGTGELFF
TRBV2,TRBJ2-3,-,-,TGTGCCAGCAGCGGGCGCGGCGGCCGGGTTTTAGATACGCAGTATTTT,CASSGRGGRVLDTQYF
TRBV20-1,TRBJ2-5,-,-,TGCAGTGCTAGCCAAGAGACCCAGTACTTC,CSASQETQYF
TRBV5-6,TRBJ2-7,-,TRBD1,TGTGCCAGCAGCCAACAGGGGGCGGTTGACGAGCAGTACTTC,CASSQQGAVDEQYF
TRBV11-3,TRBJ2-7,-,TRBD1,TGTGCCAGCAGCCCAGGACAGGGGTACGAGCAGTACTTC,CASSPGQGYEQYF
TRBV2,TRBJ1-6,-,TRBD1,TGTGCCAGCAGTTCTCCGGGACAGGCCTTGGGCACCTATAATTCACCCCTCCACTTT,CASSSPGQALGTYNSPLHF